The 10 T cell receptor beta chains below come from one sample, sequenced in a study of identical twins (dated by TCRdb to the mid-2010s). Receptor libraries were prepared by 5' RACE. The sequencer was an Illumina HiSeq 2000. The raw public reads went through TCRdb reprocessing: fastp at Q25, MiXCR clone calling, in-frame beta chains kept. Under each unique CDR3 protein, matching rows form one entry showing the most common genes and DNA. The sample table records some 710,000 distinct CDR3 sequences; 5.5% to 6.5% of these occur just once. Approximately 1.6% of the sample is held by the ten biggest clonotypes. The sequenced sample was naive T cells sorted from blood. The cell subset or site label here, explained by the study, means: cells isolated with a human naive T-cell isolation kit. All receptors derive from a man aged 18 to 30 in good health.

The J gene is TRBJ2-7, the V gene TRBV30, with D perhaps TRBD2 (6 bases). Germline V gene sequence: CDR1 GTSNPN, CDR2 SVGIG (reference sequence). The V gene lost 0 bases and the J gene lost 0 bases, with 9 bases spanning the gap. This CDR3 spans 14 amino acids. CDR3: CAWSVRDRSYEQYF. The CDR3 bases are TGTGCCTGGAGTGTGCGGGACCGCTCCTACGAGCAGTACTTC. The complete variable domain, with remaining parts taken from reference TRBV30 and TRBJ2-7, reads SQTIHQWPATLVQPVGSPLSLECTVEGTSNPNLYWYRQAAGRGLQLLFYSVGIGQISSEVPQNLSASRPQDRQFILSSKKLLLSDSGFYLCAWSVRDRSYEQYFGPGTRLTVT.

This rearrangement joins TRBV3-1 to TRBJ2-7, with 14 nucleotides matching TRBD2. The CDR3 totals 15 residues. Germline assignment: CDR1 LGHDT and CDR2 YNNKEL (reference sequence). With V trimmed by 3 bases and J by 5 bases, 3 bases remained unmatched. CDR3: CASSHPGLAGDEQYF. The CDR3 bases are TGTGCCAGCAGCCACCCGGGACTAGCGGGAGACGAGCAGTACTTC.

The chain joins TRBV7-8 to TRBJ2-5; either TRBD1 or TRBD2 may fit D (5 bases each). The CDR3 is made up of 16 amino acids. The V gene's germline CDR1 is SGHVS and CDR2 FQNEAQ. V was clipped by 2 bases and J by 4 bases, with 17 bases between them. The CDR3 coding sequence is TGTGCCAGCAGCTTACCGGGACCTAGGGATCGAGAGACCCAGTACTTC. Its translation: CASSLPGPRDRETQYF.

This clonotype was seen only a few times. This chain joins TRBV6-1 and TRBJ2-2; tentatively, D is TRBD1 (5 bases). The CDR3 loop spans 13 amino acids. Trimming left V 9 bases short and J 3 bases short, with 11 bases between. Germline-derived CDR1 and CDR2 are MNHNS and SASEGT. The CDR3 is CASKTGYTGELFF. The CDR3 DNA sequence: TGTGCCAGTAAAACAGGCTACACCGGGGAGCTGTTTTTT.

This clonotype was seen ten or more times. This rearrangement joins TRBV4-2 to TRBJ1-2, with D tentatively TRBD1 (5 bases). Germline V gives CDR1 LGHNA, CDR2 YNFKEQ. The CDR3 consists of 15 residues. V gave up 0 bases and J gave up 0 bases, with 8 bases separating them. CDR3 in DNA: TGTGCCAGCAGCCAAGACGACAGTCCTAACTATGGCTACACCTTC. This translates into CASSQDDSPNYGYTF.

This clonotype was seen only a few times. J is TRBJ1-2 and V is TRBV5-5, with a possible D match to TRBD1 (5 bases). V was trimmed by 2 bases and J by 3 bases, leaving 14 bases between them. Germline values: CDR1 SGHKS, CDR2 YYEKEE (reference sequence). The CDR3 is 15 residues long. CDR3 DNA: TGTGCCAGCAGCTTAACCACACAGGACTACTATGGCTACACCTTC. This encodes CASSLTTQDYYGYTF.

The genes are TRBV14 and TRBJ2-2, with D perhaps TRBD2 (6 bases). Germline V gene lookup returns CDR1 SGHDN and CDR2 FVKESK. V lost 2 bases and J 5 bases, leaving 9 bases between the germline ends. The CDR3 covers 14 residues. The CDR3 sequence is CASSQSGWTGELFF. The CDR3 DNA reads TGTGCCAGCAGCCAAAGCGGGTGGACCGGGGAGCTGTTTTTT.

The chain is built from TRBV7-2 and TRBJ2-2; no clear D. Trimming pared 1 base from V and 1 base from J, leaving 7 bases between. The CDR3 has 15 amino acids. The V gene's germline CDR1 is SGHTA and CDR2 FQGNSA. CDR3 in amino acids: CASSLELLNTGELFF. The CDR3 DNA reads TGTGCCAGCAGCTTAGAACTCTTGAACACCGGGGAGCTGTTTTTT. The entire variable domain, with the rest obtained from reference TRBV7-2 and TRBJ2-2, is as follows: GAGVSQSPSNKVTEKGKDVELRCDPISGHTALYWYRQSLGQGLEFLIYFQGNSAPDKSGLPSDRFSAERTGGSVSTLTIQRTQQEDSAVYLCASSLELLNTGELFFGEGSRLTVL.

This clonotype was observed at least ten times. The chain's CDR3 is CASSFRGLAGYQGNEQFF. The CDR3 DNA follows: TGTGCCAGCAGCTTCCGGGGGCTAGCGGGCTACCAAGGCAATGAGCAGTTCTTC. V gene TRBV11-1 combines with J gene TRBJ2-1; TRBD2 matches 8 bases. Germline loops: CDR1 SGHAT, CDR2 FQDESV (reference sequence). This CDR3 comprises 18 residues. J was trimmed by 6 bases and V by 3 bases; bases with no gene match: 16.

This clonotype was counted many times. The chain is built from TRBV28 and TRBJ2-3; TRBD1 matches at 7 bases. The CDR3 covers 16 residues. Trimming cost V 6 bases and J 0 bases; bases outside gene matches: 9. Germline CDR1 MDHEN, CDR2 SYDVKM. The CDR3: CASSPIGQASTDTQYF. CDR3 coding DNA: TGTGCCAGCAGCCCTATCGGACAGGCTAGCACAGATACGCAGTATTTT.